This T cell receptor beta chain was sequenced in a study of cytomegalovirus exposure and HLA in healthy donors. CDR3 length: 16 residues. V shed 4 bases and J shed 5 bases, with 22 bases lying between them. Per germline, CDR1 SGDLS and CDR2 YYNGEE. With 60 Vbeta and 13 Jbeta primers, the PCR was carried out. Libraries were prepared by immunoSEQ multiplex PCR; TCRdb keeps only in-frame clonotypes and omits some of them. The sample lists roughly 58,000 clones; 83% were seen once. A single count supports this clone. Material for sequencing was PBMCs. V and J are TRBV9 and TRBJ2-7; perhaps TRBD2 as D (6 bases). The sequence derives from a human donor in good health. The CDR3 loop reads CASSPRGELSLDEQYF. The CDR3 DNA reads TGTGCCAGCAGCCCCCGCGGGGAACTGAGTCTCGACGAGCAGTACTTC.